The present TCR beta chain was sequenced within a study of control samples from healthy donors and cancer patients. The CDR3 contains 13 residues. Unmatched junction bases numbered 2, after V lost 4 bases and J lost 4 bases. Looked up from germline, CDR1 is SGHRS and CDR2 is YFSETQ. Data came from immunoSEQ multiplex PCR; TCRdb stores just in-frame clones and leaves some out. Of 130,000 or so clones in the sample, about 86% were seen once. On this clone itself: This sample also contains other DNA sequences that code for the same CDR3.

This rearrangement joins TRBV5-1 to TRBJ1-5; TRBD1 aligns across 7 bases. The sample taken for sequencing was blood. The receptor comes from a young man in good health. CDR3 residues: CASSLGQNQPQHF. The CDR3 nucleotides read TGCGCCAGCAGCCTGGGACAGAATCAGCCCCAGCATTTT.